The 27 T cell receptor beta chains presented below share a single source sample, sequenced in a study of human T cells and chemical hapten exposure. Each CDR3 protein gets one entry after TCRdb re-called the RACE reads with MiXCR. Of more than 250,000 distinct CDR3 sequences listed, 7.5% to 8% are singletons. Time point: pre-sensitization, week 0. Indicated treatment: therapeutic diphenylcyclopropenone sensitization with weekly scalp DPC. The sequenced sample was whole blood, obtained in connection with sensitization to the hapten diphenylcyclopropenone (DPC). Receptor source: a man aged 18 to 30 with alopecia areata. Some clones in this sample may be carry-over from other donors' samples.

The chain recombines TRBV29-1 with TRBJ2-3; D is ambiguous. This CDR3 has 12 residues. Trimming pared 2 bases from V and 0 bases from J, leaving 3 bases between. Germline CDR1 is SQVTM and CDR2 is ANQGSEA. The CDR3, as DNA: TGCAGCGTTGAACACAGCACAGATACGCAGTATTTT. It encodes CSVEHSTDTQYF.

V and J are TRBV28 and TRBJ2-7, with 7 nucleotides matching TRBD1. The J segment lost 7 bases and the V segment lost 3 bases, leaving 9 bases of the junction unmatched. The germline V gene has CDR1 MDHEN and CDR2 SYDVKM. The CDR3 is 14 amino acids. CDR3 DNA sequence: TGTGCCAGCAGTTTTTACAGGGGCCGAGGAGAGCAGTACTTC. Its protein is CASSFYRGRGEQYF.

This clonotype has at least ten counts. The CDR3 sequence: CAITGADDEQFF. Written as DNA, the CDR3 is TGTGCCATCACAGGGGCAGACGATGAGCAGTTCTTC. The rearrangement links TRBV10-3 to TRBJ2-1, with D perhaps TRBD1 (6 bases). V was trimmed by 7 bases and J by 8 bases, leaving 12 bases between them. In germline, CDR1 is ENHRY, CDR2 SYGVKD. This CDR3 comprises 12 residues.

This clonotype was seen only a few times. J is TRBJ1-2 and V is TRBV6-1, with a possible D match to TRBD1 (5 bases). Germline V gene lookup returns CDR1 MNHNS and CDR2 SASEGT. The CDR3 covers 14 residues. The V end was cut by 10 bases, the J end by 4 bases, with 19 bases between. DNA for the CDR3: TGTGCCATCTCTCCCTTCGGGCAGGGCTATGGCTACACCTTC. It codes for CAISPFGQGYGYTF.

This clonotype occurred a few times. V usage is TRBV29-1 and J usage is TRBJ1-4; D unresolved. Germline CDR1 and CDR2: SQVTM and ANQGSEA. V was cut by 1 base and J by 7 bases, with 10 bases left in between. CDR3 length equals 13 residues. This chain's CDR3 is CSVEVDDGEKLFF. CDR3 DNA: TGCAGCGTTGAAGTTGACGACGGTGAAAAACTGTTTTTT.

CDR3 sequence: CASSLGDPNTQYF. CDR3 nucleotide sequence: TGTGCCAGCAGCTTGGGGGACCCCAATACGCAGTATTTT. The chain couples TRBV13 to TRBJ2-3; possibly TRBD1 or TRBD2 for D (5 bases each). CDR3 size: 13 residues. The germline CDR1 and CDR2 sequences are PRHDT and FYEKMQ (reference sequence). Trimming took off 3 bases at V and 7 bases at J, with 11 bases between the two ends.

The V gene is TRBV5-5, the J gene TRBJ1-4, with D perhaps matching TRBD1 (6 bases). Trimming removed 4 bases from V and 7 bases from J, with 20 bases in between. The germline V gene encodes CDR1 SGHKS and CDR2 YYEKEE (reference sequence). The CDR3 spans 16 residues. The CDR3 here is CASSVQFSGVSEKLFF. Here the CDR3 DNA reads TGTGCCAGCAGCGTACAATTTTCAGGGGTGTCTGAAAAACTGTTTTTT.

This clonotype was seen at least ten times. The chain links TRBV7-2 to TRBJ1-3; D not certain. Germline values: CDR1 SGHTA, CDR2 FQGNSA. The CDR3 runs to 17 residues. The V end lost 3 bases, the J end lost 0 bases, and 15 bases lay between the germline ends. CDR3 residues: CASSFYGSGSSGNTIYF. In DNA, the CDR3 is TGTGCCAGCAGCTTCTACGGGTCCGGAAGCTCTGGAAACACCATATATTTT.

This clonotype has ten or more counts. V is TRBV11-2 and J is TRBJ1-3; no firm D call. Trimming took 6 bases from V and 4 from J, leaving 16 bases between them. The CDR3 sequence is 15 residues long. Germline CDR1 and CDR2: SGHAT and FQNNGV. The CDR3 spells CASSSEGSYGNTIYF. The CDR3 DNA sequence: TGTGCCAGCAGTTCAGAGGGCAGCTACGGAAACACCATATATTTT.

The gene calls are TRBV20-1 and TRBJ1-5; D remains ambiguous. Germline CDR1 and CDR2: DFQATT and SNEGSKA (reference sequence). Trimming took 6 bases from V and 0 from J, leaving 12 bases between them. The CDR3 totals 14 residues. CDR3 sequence (DNA): TGCAGTGCCCAGGTGGGCCTTAGCAATCAGCCCCAGCATTTT. It specifies CSAQVGLSNQPQHF.

The chain joins TRBV27 to TRBJ2-3, with 7 bases fitting TRBD1. V shed 5 bases, J shed 6 bases, and the junction held 14 bases outside the gene matches. The CDR3 length is 16 residues. Germline-derived CDR1 and CDR2 are MNHEY and SMNVEV (reference sequence). CDR3 sequence reads: CASSAPRDRGSDTQYF. For the CDR3, the DNA is TGTGCCAGCAGTGCCCCCCGGGACAGAGGGTCTGATACGCAGTATTTT.

The CDR3 region is CASTPPSGGGISYNEQFF. The CDR3 nucleotides are TGTGCCAGCACCCCCCCAAGCGGGGGTGGCATCTCCTACAATGAGCAGTTCTTC. V usage is TRBV12-3 or TRBV12-4 and J usage is TRBJ2-1; 8 bases are a match to TRBD2. The CDR3 extends over 18 amino acids. The ends lost 7 bases at V and 0 bases at J; junction bases unmatched: 14.

The chain is built from TRBV5-1 and TRBJ2-3, with 7 bases fitting TRBD1. Germline-derived CDR1 and CDR2 are SGHRS and YFSETQ. V was pared by 2 bases and J by 7 bases, with 7 bases of the junction left unmatched. This CDR3 region has 14 residues. This CDR3 reads CASSFGEGANTQYF. The CDR3 nucleotides are TGCGCCAGCAGCTTTGGAGAGGGGGCGAATACGCAGTATTTT.

This clonotype was counted a few times. V usage is TRBV12-3 or TRBV12-4 and J usage is TRBJ2-2; D might be TRBD1 (6 bases). Trimming pared 5 bases from V and 5 bases from J, leaving 12 bases between. This CDR3 has 14 amino acids. Written as DNA, the CDR3 is TGTGCCAGCAGTGCTGACAGGCGGACCGGGGAGCTGTTTTTT. Protein product: CASSADRRTGELFF.

This clonotype was counted a few times. The rearrangement links TRBV7-2 to TRBJ1-1; D gene uncertain. The CDR3 runs 14 residues. V lost 5 bases to trimming and J lost 5 bases, with 15 bases between them. The germline V gene encodes CDR1 SGHTA and CDR2 FQGNSA. CDR3 protein: CASSENPFRTEAFF. CDR3 in DNA: TGTGCCAGCAGCGAAAATCCGTTTCGAACTGAAGCTTTCTTT.

This clonotype was counted ten times or more. This chain links TRBV24-1 with TRBJ1-1; D not certain. Germline CDR1 and CDR2: KGHDR and SFDVKD. V was cut by 4 bases and J by 1 base, with 12 bases left in between. CDR3 size: 15 residues. The CDR3 nucleotides are TGTGCCACCAGTGACTTGCCCTTGACGAACACTGAAGCTTTCTTT. Translated: CATSDLPLTNTEAFF.

This clonotype was recorded many times. The genes are TRBV6-6 and TRBJ2-7; D uncertain. Germline V gene lookup returns CDR1 MNHNY and CDR2 SVGAGI (reference sequence). The V end lost 0 bases, the J end lost 2 bases, and 11 bases lay between the germline ends. There are 15 residues in the CDR3. This CDR3 is CASSYSTETTYEQYF. The CDR3 bases are TGTGCCAGCAGTTACTCGACGGAAACAACCTACGAGCAGTACTTC.

This clonotype has more than one count but fewer than ten. J is TRBJ2-7 and V is TRBV27, with 8 bases matching TRBD2. The germline V gene has CDR1 MNHEY and CDR2 SMNVEV (reference sequence). CDR3 length: 15 amino acids. The trim removed 1 base at V and 5 bases at J, leaving 7 bases unmatched. The CDR3 spells CASSLFPSGLNEQYF. CDR3 nucleotides: TGTGCCAGCAGTTTATTCCCTAGCGGGTTAAACGAGCAGTACTTC.

This clonotype was picked up a small number of times. The chain couples TRBV11-2 to TRBJ2-1; 11 positions match TRBD2. V trimming: 5 bases; J trimming: 6 bases; junction bases outside the gene matches: 3. CDR3 length: 14 amino acids. Looked up from germline, CDR1 is SGHAT and CDR2 is FQNNGV. The CDR3: CASSPLAGVNEQFF. The DNA for the CDR3 is TGTGCCAGCAGCCCACTAGCGGGGGTCAATGAGCAGTTCTTC.

In its sample, this clonotype was seen a few times. The V call is TRBV7-8, the J call TRBJ1-4; no firm D call. Looked up from germline, CDR1 is SGHVS and CDR2 is FQNEAQ. The CDR3 sequence is 16 residues long. V gave up 2 bases and J gave up 2 bases, with 12 bases separating them. Here the CDR3 reads CASSLRWPGTNEKLFF. DNA for the CDR3: TGTGCCAGCAGCTTAAGGTGGCCAGGCACTAATGAAAAACTGTTTTTT.

The rearrangement links TRBV6-2 or TRBV6-3 to TRBJ1-5; TRBD1 is a possible D gene (6 bases). CDR3 length: 16 residues. Germline V gives CDR1 MNHEY, CDR2 SVGEGT. Trimming took off 4 bases at V and 2 bases at J, with 15 bases between the two ends. The CDR3 DNA reads TGTGCCAGCAGTTCCCAACAGGGAATTGGCAATCAGCCCCAGCATTTT. Translation: CASSSQQGIGNQPQHF.

The chain joins TRBV7-8 to TRBJ1-5; 9 positions match TRBD1. Germline CDR1 reads SGHVS; CDR2 reads FQNEAQ. This CDR3 is 18 amino acids long. After removal of 5 bases from V and 0 bases from J, the junction contained 11 bases not matched to a gene. CDR3 bases: TGTGCCAGCAGCCCCAGGGACAGGGTCGGCTATAGCAATCAGCCCCAGCATTTT. It codes for CASSPRDRVGYSNQPQHF.

The gene calls are TRBV4-1 and TRBJ1-1; D possibly corresponds to TRBD1 (6 bases). Trimming stripped 4 bases from V and 1 base from J, with 19 bases between. The CDR3 is 17 amino acids. Germline V gene lookup returns CDR1 MGHRA and CDR2 YSYEKL. This CDR3 reads CASSRFPRRGWNTEAFF. DNA for the CDR3: TGCGCCAGCAGCCGCTTCCCCCGAAGGGGGTGGAACACTGAAGCTTTCTTT.

The J gene is TRBJ2-5, the V gene TRBV7-2, with 8 bases lining up with TRBD1. CDR1 and CDR2 (germline): SGHTA, FQGNSA. V gave up 1 base and J gave up 1 base; unmatched junction bases: 8. This CDR3 region has 17 residues. As DNA, the CDR3 is TGTGCCAGCAGCTTAGTAGGGCGACAGGGGTTCCAAGAGACCCAGTACTTC. Its protein is CASSLVGRQGFQETQYF.

The chain combines TRBV6-1 with TRBJ1-5; 7 nucleotides line up with TRBD1. This CDR3 is built from 12 residues. The V gene's germline CDR1 is MNHNS and CDR2 SASEGT. V lost 10 bases to trimming and J lost 6 bases; unmatched junction nucleotides: 6. The CDR3 bases are TGTGCCACCAAGACAGGGTCTCAGCCCCAGCATTTT. This translates into CATKTGSQPQHF.

This clonotype was seen ten or more times. This rearrangement joins TRBV20-1 to TRBJ1-5, with 10 nucleotides matching TRBD1. Germline CDR1 is DFQATT and CDR2 is SNEGSKA (reference sequence). The trim removed 4 bases at V and 2 bases at J, leaving 8 bases unmatched. This CDR3 is 16 amino acids long. The CDR3 DNA sequence: TGCAGTGCTACCGACAGGGGGCAAAGAGGCAATCAGCCCCAGCATTTT. Amino acid sequence: CSATDRGQRGNQPQHF.

This clonotype occurred many times. The CDR3 coding sequence is TGTGCCACCGGGTACACGATTGGACAGGACTATAATTCACCCCTCCACTTT. Residues: CATGYTIGQDYNSPLHF. The J gene is TRBJ1-6, the V gene TRBV7-2; 7 nucleotides match TRBD1. V lost 10 bases to trimming and J lost 3 bases; unmatched junction nucleotides: 15. Germline CDR1 and CDR2: SGHTA and FQGNSA. The CDR3 contains 17 residues.